This TCR beta chain comes out of a study of cytomegalovirus exposure and HLA in healthy donors. Primers included in the PCR were 60 Vbeta and 13 Jbeta primers. Sequencing used immunoSEQ multiplex PCR; TCRdb keeps in-frame clones, though not all of them. The data show about 67,000 clones, and the top ten clones hold under 7%. Between the trimmed V and J ends, which lost 5 bases and 2 bases, there was a span of 15 bases. The CDR3 consists of 14 residues. Germline CDR1 and CDR2: GTSNPN and SVGIG (reference sequence). V is TRBV30 and J is TRBJ1-1; unclear D gene. Sequencing was done on a sample of PBMCs. This TCR was sampled from a man aged 30-40 years in good health and CMV-seropositive. The CDR3 coding sequence is TGTGCCTGGGTGAATTCCTGGGCTAACACTGAAGCTTTCTTT. Its protein is CAWVNSWANTEAFF.